The rows below give T cell receptor beta chains drawn from one sample of a study of post-analysis software for immune sequencing data. From the PCR reads, TCRdb called clonotypes with MiXCR, one entry per CDR3 protein. The repertoire includes 180,000 or so distinct CDR3 sequences, over 25% of them detected once, and 3% to 3.5% sits in the top ten. The sample taken for sequencing was blood. All receptors come from a girl aged 2-17 years with multiple sclerosis. Each CDR3 is given with its conserved first and last residue. A D gene is named only where the DNA matches it firmly. For some rows the clone size is stated as once, few or many, or as a class when expanded; others skip it.

j_call	v_call	clone_size	d_call	cdr3_nt	cdr3_aa
TRBJ2-1	TRBV12-3/TRBV12-4	few	TRBD2	TGTGCCAGCAGGGGACTAGCGGGGGCTACCTACAATGAGCAGTTCTTC	CASRGLAGATYNEQFF
TRBJ1-2	TRBV6-2/TRBV6-3	once	NA	TGTGCCAGCAGTTACGAGCAGGGAGGTGGCTACACCTTC	CASSYEQGGGYTF
TRBJ1-1	TRBV20-1	few	NA	TGCAGTGCCCCCTCCCAGGGCGGCACTGAAGCTTTCTTT	CSAPSQGGTEAFF
TRBJ2-2	TRBV20-1	few	TRBD2	TGCAGTGCTAGATCTTCCGGGAGGATGAACACCGGGGAGCTGTTTTTT	CSARSSGRMNTGELFF
TRBJ2-7	TRBV7-9	few	TRBD1	TGTGCCAGCAGCCCGGGACAGGGGATCTACGAGCGGTACTTC	CASSPGQGIYERYF
TRBJ2-3	TRBV6-1	few	NA	TGTGCCAGCAGTGAAGCATTAGACTCCACAGATACGCAGTATTTT	CASSEALDSTDTQYF
TRBJ2-5	TRBV5-1	few	NA	TGCGCCAGCAGCTTGGTGACGGGCCCGGAGACCCAGTACTTC	CASSLVTGPETQYF
TRBJ2-5	TRBV5-1	many	NA	TGCGCCAGCGAACCCCAGGGGGGGGAAGAGACCCAGTACTTC	CASEPQGGEETQYF
TRBJ1-2	TRBV29-1	many	TRBD1	TGCAGCGTCGGGACAGCGGTATATGGCTACACCTTC	CSVGTAVYGYTF
TRBJ2-7	TRBV2	NA	NA	TGTGCCAGCAGTGAAGTTGCGGGAGAGCAGTACTTC	CASSEVAGEQYF
TRBJ1-1	TRBV5-1	few	NA	TGCGCCAGCAGCTTACAGGTAGACACTGAAGCTTTCTTT	CASSLQVDTEAFF
TRBJ1-3	TRBV6-5	NA	NA	TGTGCCAGCAGTTACTCCCGGTGGAACTCTGGAAACACCATATATTTT	CASSYSRWNSGNTIYF
TRBJ2-5	TRBV3-1	few	NA	TGTGCCAGCAGCCAAAGCACAGGTCCTGTGACCCAGTACTTC	CASSQSTGPVTQYF